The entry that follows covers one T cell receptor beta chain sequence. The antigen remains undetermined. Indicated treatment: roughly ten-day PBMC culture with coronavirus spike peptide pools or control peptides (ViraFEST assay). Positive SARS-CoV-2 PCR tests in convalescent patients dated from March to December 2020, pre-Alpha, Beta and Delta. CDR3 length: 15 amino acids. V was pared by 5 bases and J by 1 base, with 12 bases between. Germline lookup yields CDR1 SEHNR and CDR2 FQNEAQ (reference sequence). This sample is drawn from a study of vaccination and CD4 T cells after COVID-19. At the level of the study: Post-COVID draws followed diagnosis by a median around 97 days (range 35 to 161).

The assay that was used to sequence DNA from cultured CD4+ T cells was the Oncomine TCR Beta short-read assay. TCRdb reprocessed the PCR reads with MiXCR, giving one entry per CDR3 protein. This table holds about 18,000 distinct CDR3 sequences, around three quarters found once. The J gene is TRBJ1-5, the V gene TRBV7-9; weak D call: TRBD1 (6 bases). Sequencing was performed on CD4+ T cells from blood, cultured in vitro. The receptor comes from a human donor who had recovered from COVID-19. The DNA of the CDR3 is TGTGCCAGCAGCGACGTAGGGGGAAGCAATCAGCCCCAGCATTTT. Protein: CASSDVGGSNQPQHF.